This T cell receptor beta chain was found in a study of OX40 agonist ivuxolimab in advanced cancers. About the research overall: It was permissible to have had prior anti-PD-1, anti-PD-L1 or anti-CTLA-4 therapy, and under 45% had some. Findings of the study overall: The antigen specificity of the peripheral T cells (those that were expanded) was not determined.

The protocol was immunoSEQ multiplex PCR, while the TCRdb copy is restricted to in-frame clones and leaves out a portion. The sample has tens of thousands of clones; around 83% are singletons. The CDR3 loop spans 15 amino acids. Germline values: CDR1 SGHNT, CDR2 YYREEE (reference sequence). V lost 3 bases to trimming and J lost 4 bases, with 13 bases between them. Regarding this clone: Its specificity is not known.

This TCR was recovered from an adult with an advanced solid tumor such as melanoma, head and neck, liver or kidney cancer. The sample here was CD4+ or CD8+ T cells sorted from blood, taken in a trial of the OX40 agonist ivuxolimab. The chain carries TRBV5-4 and TRBJ2-2; D possibly corresponds to TRBD2 (5 bases). The CDR3 bases are TGTGCCAGCAGCTCGCATGGGGAGAGCACCGGGGAGCTGTTTTTT. Protein product: CASSSHGESTGELFF.